This paragraph reports one T cell receptor (beta chain). Mismatch with germline at one junction end may stem from a read error. This entry is derived from a study of early T cells in non-severe SARS-CoV-2 infection. In the study overall: The input, bulk RNA from unsorted whole blood, was sequenced, and chains were unpaired.

TCRdb recomputed calls from the 5' RACE reads with MiXCR, one row per CDR3 protein. The sample yields 60,000 to 65,000 distinct CDR3 sequences, roughly a tenth seen once. This CDR3 has 19 residues. This TCR was sampled from an adult who was a healthcare worker with PCR-confirmed SARS-CoV-2 infection or an uninfected control (not recorded which). The chain couples TRBV12-3 or TRBV12-4 to TRBJ1-6, with a weak D call TRBD1 (5 bases). The source material was whole blood. CDR3 DNA: TGTGCCAGCAGTGGTATACCGGGACTGGGGAGCTCCTATAATTCAGCCCTCCACTTT. It translates to CASSGIPGLGSSYNSALHF.